A selection of T cell receptor beta chains follows, all from one sample in a study of tissue T cells after allogeneic stem cell transplantation. TCRdb keeps only in-frame clones here, not all; method: immunoSEQ multiplex PCR. The table includes several thousand clones, roughly 63% detected once. The starting material was tissue from the esophagus, obtained at autopsy. These receptors all come from a female donor of 60 years or more with lung cancer. CDR3s include the opening cysteine and the closing phenylalanine or tryptophan. Each record gives: D gene, J gene, V gene, clone size, CDR3 protein, CDR3 DNA. The D gene is left open where the match is weak. Only some rows state a clone size, as once, few, many or a class for expanded clones.

d_gene: TRBD2
j_gene: TRBJ2-3
v_gene: TRBV2
abundance: few
CDR3aa: CASSPGTSADTQYF
CDR3nt: TGTGCCAGCAGCCCCGGGACTAGTGCAGATACGCAGTATTTT

d_gene: NA
j_gene: TRBJ1-2
v_gene: TRBV7-3
abundance: few
CDR3aa: CASSPQQGYGYTF
CDR3nt: TGTGCCAGCAGCCCCCAACAGGGCTATGGCTACACCTTC

d_gene: TRBD1
j_gene: TRBJ2-3
v_gene: TRBV28
abundance: NA
CDR3aa: CASSSPQGAGTDTQYF
CDR3nt: TGTGCCAGCAGTTCCCCACAGGGGGCAGGCACAGATACGCAGTATTTT

d_gene: NA
j_gene: TRBJ2-7
v_gene: TRBV12-3/TRBV12-4
abundance: large
CDR3aa: CASSRNYEQYF
CDR3nt: TGTGCCAGCAGTCGTAACTACGAGCAGTACTTC

d_gene: NA
j_gene: TRBJ2-7
v_gene: TRBV6-2/TRBV6-3
abundance: NA
CDR3aa: CASSLEGLPYEQYF
CDR3nt: TGTGCCAGCAGTTTAGAGGGCTTACCCTACGAGCAGTACTTC

d_gene: NA
j_gene: TRBJ1-1
v_gene: TRBV7-9
abundance: once
CDR3aa: CASSLNYGSLTEAFF
CDR3nt: TGTGCCAGCAGCTTAAATTACGGCAGCCTCACTGAAGCTTTCTTT

d_gene: NA
j_gene: TRBJ2-5
v_gene: TRBV18
abundance: NA
CDR3aa: CASSPSARGQETQYF
CDR3nt: TGTGCCAGCTCACCTTCCGCCAGGGGCCAAGAGACCCAGTACTTC

d_gene: TRBD2
j_gene: TRBJ2-3
v_gene: TRBV24-1
abundance: NA
CDR3aa: CATSDGTSGASTDTQYF
CDR3nt: TGTGCCACCAGTGATGGGACTAGCGGGGCTAGCACAGATACGCAGTATTTT

d_gene: NA
j_gene: TRBJ2-7
v_gene: TRBV9
abundance: few
CDR3aa: CASSPTRPDSYEQYF
CDR3nt: TGTGCCAGCAGCCCTACTCGGCCAGACTCCTACGAGCAGTACTTC

d_gene: NA
j_gene: TRBJ1-1
v_gene: TRBV9
abundance: NA
CDR3aa: CASKRLGTGTEAFF
CDR3nt: TGTGCCAGCAAACGGCTCGGAACCGGGACTGAAGCTTTCTTT

d_gene: NA
j_gene: TRBJ1-4
v_gene: TRBV5-1
abundance: NA
CDR3aa: CASSTGGVGYEKLFF
CDR3nt: TGCGCCAGCAGCACGGGGGGAGTGGGTTATGAAAAACTGTTTTTT

d_gene: NA
j_gene: TRBJ2-7
v_gene: TRBV5-1
abundance: NA
CDR3aa: CASSLSPVTSYEQYF
CDR3nt: TGCGCCAGCAGCTTATCCCCAGTTACCTCCTACGAGCAGTACTTC

d_gene: TRBD1
j_gene: TRBJ2-7
v_gene: TRBV29-1
abundance: NA
CDR3aa: CSVLGTGGRPYEQYF
CDR3nt: TGCAGCGTTCTCGGGACAGGGGGTAGACCCTACGAGCAGTACTTC

d_gene: TRBD1
j_gene: TRBJ1-1
v_gene: TRBV7-3
abundance: NA
CDR3aa: CASSLTVDRPHTEAFF
CDR3nt: TGTGCCAGCAGCTTAACGGTGGACAGGCCTCACACTGAAGCTTTCTTT

d_gene: NA
j_gene: TRBJ2-5
v_gene: TRBV7-2
abundance: NA
CDR3aa: CASSPASRDQYF
CDR3nt: TGTGCCAGCAGCCCAGCTTCAAGGGACCAGTACTTC

d_gene: TRBD2
j_gene: TRBJ2-3
v_gene: TRBV19
abundance: NA
CDR3aa: CASSPAGGTDTQYF
CDR3nt: TGTGCCAGTAGTCCAGCGGGGGGGACGGATACGCAGTATTTT

d_gene: NA
j_gene: TRBJ1-1
v_gene: TRBV30
abundance: few
CDR3aa: CAWGIGLGAFF
CDR3nt: TGTGCCTGGGGTATAGGCCTGGGAGCTTTCTTT

d_gene: NA
j_gene: TRBJ1-2
v_gene: TRBV27
abundance: few
CDR3aa: CASSLSGWSGYTF
CDR3nt: TGTGCCAGCAGTTTATCGGGGTGGAGTGGCTACACCTTC

d_gene: NA
j_gene: TRBJ1-5
v_gene: TRBV24-1
abundance: NA
CDR3aa: CATRGKGTSNQPQHF
CDR3nt: TGTGCCACCAGGGGGAAGGGGACGAGCAATCAGCCCCAGCATTTT

d_gene: TRBD1
j_gene: TRBJ1-5
v_gene: TRBV24-1
abundance: few
CDR3aa: CATSDSGGDNQPQHF
CDR3nt: TGTGCCACCAGTGATTCAGGGGGGGACAATCAGCCCCAGCATTTT

d_gene: TRBD1
j_gene: TRBJ2-6
v_gene: TRBV19
abundance: NA
CDR3aa: CASTLDRAGANVLTF
CDR3nt: TGTGCCAGTACCCTGGACAGGGCTGGGGCCAACGTCCTGACTTTC

d_gene: NA
j_gene: TRBJ2-1
v_gene: TRBV4-1
abundance: few
CDR3aa: CASSQDPGSTYNEQFF
CDR3nt: TGCGCCAGCAGCCAAGATCCAGGGTCTACCTACAATGAGCAGTTCTTC

d_gene: NA
j_gene: TRBJ2-1
v_gene: TRBV2
abundance: medium-sized
CDR3aa: CASSSWSGEGELHNEQFF
CDR3nt: TGTGCCAGCAGCTCCTGGTCTGGAGAGGGGGAGCTCCACAATGAGCAGTTCTTC

d_gene: NA
j_gene: TRBJ1-1
v_gene: TRBV2
abundance: few
CDR3aa: CASRGQGSRTGTEAFF
CDR3nt: TGTGCCAGCAGGGGGCAGGGATCCCGAACCGGTACTGAAGCTTTCTTT

d_gene: NA
j_gene: TRBJ1-3
v_gene: TRBV5-6
abundance: NA
CDR3aa: CASSPDRGMVNTIYF
CDR3nt: TGTGCCAGCAGCCCTGATCGGGGGATGGTAAACACCATATATTTT

d_gene: NA
j_gene: TRBJ1-1
v_gene: TRBV27
abundance: NA
CDR3aa: CASRILGAQAEAFF
CDR3nt: TGTGCCAGCAGAATCCTCGGGGCGCAGGCTGAAGCTTTCTTT

d_gene: TRBD2
j_gene: TRBJ2-1
v_gene: TRBV6-5
abundance: NA
CDR3aa: CASSRPGTSGNEQFF
CDR3nt: TGTGCCAGCAGTCGCCCCGGGACTAGCGGCAATGAGCAGTTCTTC

d_gene: NA
j_gene: TRBJ1-1
v_gene: TRBV5-1
abundance: few
CDR3aa: CASSSWGGSEAFF
CDR3nt: TGCGCCAGCAGCTCCTGGGGCGGGTCTGAAGCTTTCTTT